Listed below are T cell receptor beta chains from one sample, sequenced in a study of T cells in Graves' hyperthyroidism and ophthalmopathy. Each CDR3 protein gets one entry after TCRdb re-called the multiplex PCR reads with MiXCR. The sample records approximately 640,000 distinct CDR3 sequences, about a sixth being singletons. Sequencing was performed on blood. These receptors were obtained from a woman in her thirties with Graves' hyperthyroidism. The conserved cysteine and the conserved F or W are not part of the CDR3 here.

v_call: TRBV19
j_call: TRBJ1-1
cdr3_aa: ASSIRRQNTEAF

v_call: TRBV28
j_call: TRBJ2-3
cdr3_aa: ASRPRPLREGADTQY

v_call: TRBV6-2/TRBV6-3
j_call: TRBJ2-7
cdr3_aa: ASSYNGGQQYEQY

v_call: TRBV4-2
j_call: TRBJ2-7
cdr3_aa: ASSHQQGFASEQY

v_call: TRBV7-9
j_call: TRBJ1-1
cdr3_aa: ASSLVGQIMNTEAF

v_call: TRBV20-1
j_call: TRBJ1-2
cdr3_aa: SASYGYT

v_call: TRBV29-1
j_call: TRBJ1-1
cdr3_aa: SVGFGNTEAS

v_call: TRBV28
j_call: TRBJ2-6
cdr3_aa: ASSLFWGAGANVLT

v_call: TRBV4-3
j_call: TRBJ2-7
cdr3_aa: ASSQDPGTGNYEQY

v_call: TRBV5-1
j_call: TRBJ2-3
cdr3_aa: ASSFQGTPSDTQY

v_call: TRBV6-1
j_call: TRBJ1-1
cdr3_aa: ASTSGQGPTEAF

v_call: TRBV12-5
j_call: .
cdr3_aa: ASGFGAGGLGDQF

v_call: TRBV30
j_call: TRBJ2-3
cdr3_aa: AWSGMDSTDTQY

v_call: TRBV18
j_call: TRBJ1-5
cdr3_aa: ASSQSGANSNQPQH

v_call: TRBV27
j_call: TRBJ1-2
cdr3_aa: ASALSINYGYT

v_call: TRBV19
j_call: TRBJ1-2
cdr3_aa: ASSIAVDYGYT

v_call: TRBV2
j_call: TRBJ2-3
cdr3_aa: ASSGDRTDTQY

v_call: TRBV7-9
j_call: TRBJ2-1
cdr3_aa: ASSGGLASNEQF

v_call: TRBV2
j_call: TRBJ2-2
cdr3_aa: ASSPTSITGELF

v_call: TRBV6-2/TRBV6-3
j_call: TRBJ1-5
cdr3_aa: ASSYSILGGRQPQH

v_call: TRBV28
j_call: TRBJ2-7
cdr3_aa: ASRLQGTRRYEQY

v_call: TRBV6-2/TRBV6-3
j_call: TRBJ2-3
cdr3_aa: ASSYVTGTDTQY

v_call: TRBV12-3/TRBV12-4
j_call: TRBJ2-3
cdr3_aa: ASSSYSDTQY

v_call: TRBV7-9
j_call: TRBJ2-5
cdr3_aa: ASSRGANQETQY

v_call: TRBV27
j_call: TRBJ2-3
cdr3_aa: ASRDDRGHTDTQY

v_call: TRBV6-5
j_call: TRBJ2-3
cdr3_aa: ASSRRTDTQY

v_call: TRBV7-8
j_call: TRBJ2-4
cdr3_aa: ASSWRQGEMAKNIQY

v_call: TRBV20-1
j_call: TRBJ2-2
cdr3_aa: SAPGLAGLPGELF

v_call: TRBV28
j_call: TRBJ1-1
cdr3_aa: ASTKQGTNTEAF